This T cell receptor beta chain was observed in a study of preoperative IRX-2 immunotherapy in early breast cancer. Treatment noted: preoperative locoregional IRX-2 cytokine immunotherapy. The V end was cut by 0 bases, the J end by 3 bases, with 6 bases between. CDR3 size: 14 residues. CDR1 is SGHDT and CDR2 is YYEEEE in the germline V gene. Sequenced by immunoSEQ multiplex PCR; TCRdb stores in-frame clones only, minus some. The repertoire consists of over 60,000 clones, with roughly 95% occurring once and the leading ten covering under 2%. This chain links TRBV5-6 with TRBJ1-4; D uncertain. This specimen was acquired from a patient treated with IRX-2 immunotherapy. This clonotype was sampled from a human donor with breast cancer. CDR3 DNA sequence: TGTGCCAGCAGCTTGGTCAGATCTAATGAAAAACTGTTTTTT. This gives the protein CASSLVRSNEKLFF.